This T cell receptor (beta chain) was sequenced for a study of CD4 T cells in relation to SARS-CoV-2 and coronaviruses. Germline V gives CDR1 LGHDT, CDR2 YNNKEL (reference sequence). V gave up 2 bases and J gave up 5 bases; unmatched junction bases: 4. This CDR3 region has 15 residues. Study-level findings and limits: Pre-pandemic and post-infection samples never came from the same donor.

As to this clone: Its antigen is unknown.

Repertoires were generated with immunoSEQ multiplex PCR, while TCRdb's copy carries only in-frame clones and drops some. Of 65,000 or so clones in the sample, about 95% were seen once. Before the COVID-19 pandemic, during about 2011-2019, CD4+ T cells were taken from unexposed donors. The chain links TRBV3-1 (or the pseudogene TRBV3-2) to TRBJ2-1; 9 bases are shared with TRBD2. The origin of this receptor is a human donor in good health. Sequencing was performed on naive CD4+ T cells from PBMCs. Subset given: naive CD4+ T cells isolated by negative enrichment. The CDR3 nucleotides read TGTGCCAGCAGCCAACTAGCGGGAACCAACAATGAGCAGTTCTTC. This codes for CASSQLAGTNNEQFF.